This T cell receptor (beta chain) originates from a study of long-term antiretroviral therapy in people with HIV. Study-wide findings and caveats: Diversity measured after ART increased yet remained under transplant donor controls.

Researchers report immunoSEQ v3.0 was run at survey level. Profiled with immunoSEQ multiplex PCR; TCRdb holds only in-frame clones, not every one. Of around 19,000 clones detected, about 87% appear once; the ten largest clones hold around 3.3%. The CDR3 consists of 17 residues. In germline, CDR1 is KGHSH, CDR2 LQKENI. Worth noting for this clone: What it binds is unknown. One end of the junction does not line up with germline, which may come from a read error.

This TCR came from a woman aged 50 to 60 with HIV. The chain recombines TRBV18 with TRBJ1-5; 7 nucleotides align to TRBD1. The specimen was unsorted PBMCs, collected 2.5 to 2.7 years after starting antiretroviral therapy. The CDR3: CASSPRRAQGSNQPQHF. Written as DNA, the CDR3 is TGTGCCAGCTCCCCACGCCGGGCACAGGGGAGCAATCAGCCCCAGCATTTT.